Each of the 26 T cell receptor beta chains below was sequenced from the same sample in a study of T cell responses to AZD1222 COVID-19 vaccine. This table comes from immunoSEQ multiplex PCR, and its TCRdb copy is limited to in-frame clones, with some not included. The sample lists more than 95,000 clones, roughly 91% occurring once. The source material was peripheral blood, sampled on day 0 of MenACWY control vaccination. The source is an adult in good health.

This chain uses TRBV7-2 with TRBJ2-5, with D unclear. CDR3 size: 14 residues. The ends were cut back, 5 bases at V and 4 bases at J, with 14 bases in the middle. Germline V lookup: CDR1 SGHTA, CDR2 FQGNSA. CDR3 bases: TGTGCCAGCAGCCAAAACAAGGGATTAGAGACCCAGTACTTC. Translating it yields CASSQNKGLETQYF.

This CDR3 reads CASSFSTKQETQYF. For the CDR3, the DNA is TGTGCCAGCAGCTTTTCTACTAAACAAGAGACCCAGTACTTC. The genes are TRBV7-8 and TRBJ2-5; D is uncertain. The CDR3 runs 14 residues. CDR1 is SGHVS and CDR2 is FQNEAQ in the germline V gene. Trimming shortened V by 3 bases and J by 2 bases, and 10 bases separated the two germline ends.

This clone was found a few times. The chain employs TRBV6-2 or TRBV6-3 and TRBJ1-2, with 8 bases matching TRBD1. The length of the CDR3 is 15 residues. Germline-derived CDR1 and CDR2 are MNHEY and SVGEGT. V lost 5 bases to trimming and J lost 2 bases; unmatched junction nucleotides: 7. CDR3 residues: CASSRGQVLNYGYTF. The DNA for the CDR3 is TGTGCCAGCAGTAGGGGACAGGTCTTGAACTATGGCTACACCTTC.

This sequence joins TRBV30 and TRBJ2-7; either TRBD1 or TRBD2 may supply D (6 bases each). The CDR3 contains 15 residues. The V gene's germline CDR1 is GTSNPN and CDR2 SVGIG (reference sequence). V shed 0 bases and J shed 6 bases, with 18 bases lying between them. This chain's CDR3 is CAWSVRGLESGEQYF. The CDR3 bases are TGTGCCTGGAGTGTACGGGGGCTAGAATCTGGCGAGCAGTACTTC.

The V call is TRBV5-8, the J call TRBJ1-5; TRBD1 matches 9 bases. Per germline, CDR1 SGHTS and CDR2 YDEGEE. Trimming cost V 6 bases and J 5 bases; bases outside gene matches: 12. The CDR3 contains 16 residues. The CDR3: CASTREGTGIHQPQHF. CDR3 coding DNA: TGTGCCAGCACCCGAGAAGGGACAGGGATACATCAGCCCCAGCATTTT. The full variable domain, rest sourced from reference TRBV5-8 and TRBJ1-5, is EAGVTQSPTHLIKTRGQQATLRCSPISGHTSVYWYQQALGLGLQFLLWYDEGEERNRGNFPPRFSGRQFPNYSSELNVNALELEDSALYLCASTREGTGIHQPQHFGDGTRLSIL.

The V gene is TRBV11-2, the J gene TRBJ1-1; D gene unclear. This CDR3 is built from 13 residues. Per germline, CDR1 SGHAT and CDR2 FQNNGV. V gave up 3 bases and J gave up 4 bases, with 9 bases separating them. CDR3 DNA sequence: TGTGCCAGCAGCTTTTCGGAGGGCACTGAAGCTTTCTTT. Translated, it gives CASSFSEGTEAFF.

This clone was detected only a few times. J is TRBJ1-1 and V is TRBV7-9; D call uncertain. Germline-derived CDR1 and CDR2 are SEHNR and FQNEAQ (reference sequence). The CDR3 runs 11 residues. Trimming left V 4 bases short and J 2 bases short, with 2 bases between. The CDR3 DNA reads as TGTGCCAGCAGCTCTAACACTGAAGCTTTCTTT. Translation gives CASSSNTEAFF.

The chain links TRBV7-3 to TRBJ2-3; perhaps TRBD1 as D (5 bases). The CDR3 spans 16 residues. The V end lost 1 base, the J end lost 4 bases, and 15 bases lay between the germline ends. Germline V gene sequence: CDR1 SGHTA, CDR2 FQGTGA. The CDR3 is CASSLSGREGADTQYF. Here the CDR3 DNA reads TGTGCCAGCAGCTTAAGTGGCAGGGAAGGGGCAGATACGCAGTATTTT.

The CDR3 region has the DNA TGCGCCAGCAGCCAAGATCCCCTCGGGGGGAAGCCCCAGCATTTT. Amino acids: CASSQDPLGGKPQHF. V usage is TRBV4-1 and J usage is TRBJ1-5; D perhaps matches TRBD1 (5 bases). V was trimmed by 0 bases and J by 8 bases, leaving 14 bases between them. The CDR3 length is 15 residues. The germline CDR1 and CDR2 sequences are MGHRA and YSYEKL.

This chain uses TRBV15 with TRBJ2-2, with unresolved D. V shed 0 bases and J shed 4 bases, with 6 bases lying between them. CDR3 size: 14 residues. CDR1 is LNHNV, CDR2 YYDKDF, per germline (reference sequence). CDR3 coding DNA: TGTGCCACCAGCAGAGAAGTCAGCACCGGGGAGCTGTTTTTT. This codes for CATSREVSTGELFF. The full variable domain, completed using reference TRBV15 and TRBJ2-2, is DAMVIQNPRYQVTQFGKPVTLSCSQTLNHNVMYWYQQKSSQAPKLLFHYYDKDFNNEADTPDNFQSRRPNTSFCFLDIRSPGLGDTAMYLCATSREVSTGELFFGEGSRLTVL.

This clone was counted between two and nine times. This rearrangement joins TRBV11-3 to TRBJ2-3, with 9 bases aligning to TRBD2. After removal of 4 bases from V and 6 bases from J, the junction contained 8 bases not matched to a gene. This CDR3 contains 15 residues. From germline, CDR1 is SGHNT and CDR2 YENEEA. In nucleotides, the CDR3 is TGTGCCAGCAGCTCCCCTCCTGCGGGAGGGGATACGCAGTATTTT. It specifies CASSSPPAGGDTQYF.

V and J are TRBV5-4 and TRBJ2-2; D call uncertain. Germline V gene lookup returns CDR1 SGHNT and CDR2 YYREEE (reference sequence). The V gene lost 2 bases and the J gene lost 5 bases, with 13 bases spanning the gap. CDR3 size: 15 residues. In DNA form, the CDR3 reads TGTGCCAGCAGCTTATGGGATGGATGGACCGGGGAGCTGTTTTTT. Protein sequence: CASSLWDGWTGELFF.

The rearrangement joins TRBV9 to TRBJ2-2; the D gene is possibly TRBD1 (5 bases). Trimming shortened V by 0 bases and J by 6 bases, and 12 bases separated the two germline ends. Germline CDR1 SGDLS, CDR2 YYNGEE. The length of the CDR3 is 15 residues. The DNA for the CDR3 is TGTGCCAGCAGCGTAGAATCTAGGGGATCCGGGGAGCTGTTTTTT. It specifies CASSVESRGSGELFF. Supplemented by reference TRBV9 and TRBJ2-2, the full variable domain reads DSGVTQTPKHLITATGQRVTLRCSPRSGDLSVYWYQQSLDQGLQFLIQYYNGEERAKGNILERFSAQQFPDLHSELNLSSLELGDSALYFCASSVESRGSGELFFGEGSRLTVL.

This clone was recorded once. The chain uses TRBV11-3 and TRBJ2-1; D gene uncertain. This CDR3 spans 13 amino acids. V was pared by 5 bases and J by 3 bases, with 8 bases between. The germline CDR1 and CDR2 sequences are SGHNT and YENEEA. The CDR3 bases are TGTGCCAGCAGCAGGAGTTTCTACAATGAGCAGTTCTTC. This encodes CASSRSFYNEQFF.

This rearrangement joins TRBV5-1 to TRBJ1-1; 7 nucleotides match TRBD1. V lost 4 bases and J lost 0; bases outside the gene matches: 3. Germline V lookup: CDR1 SGHRS, CDR2 YFSETQ. The CDR3 extends over 14 amino acids. The DNA of the CDR3 is TGCGCCAGCAGCACAGGGGACATGAACACTGAAGCTTTCTTT. The encoded protein is CASSTGDMNTEAFF. The complete variable domain, with remaining parts taken from reference TRBV5-1 and TRBJ1-1, reads KAGVTQTPRYLIKTRGQQVTLSCSPISGHRSVSWYQQTPGQGLQFLFEYFSETQRNKGNFPGRFSGRQFSNSRSEMNVSTLELGDSALYLCASSTGDMNTEAFFGQGTRLTVV.

This sequence joins TRBV6-2 or TRBV6-3 and TRBJ2-4; 9 bases are shared with TRBD2. The CDR3 has 17 amino acids. CDR1 is MNHEY and CDR2 is SVGEGT in the germline V gene. V trimming: 7 bases; J trimming: 2 bases; junction bases outside the gene matches: 12. The CDR3 DNA reads TGTGCCAGCACCCCACCTTTTGCGGGAGGGACCAAAAACATTCAGTACTTC. Translated: CASTPPFAGGTKNIQYF.

The gene calls are TRBV10-1 and TRBJ2-7; 13 bases are shared with TRBD2. The CDR3 is 14 amino acids. Germline V gene sequence: CDR1 WNHNN, CDR2 SYGVQD (reference sequence). The ends lost 6 bases at V and 3 bases at J; junction bases unmatched: 2. CDR3 nucleotides: TGCGCCAGCAGCAGGACTAGCGGGAGCTACGAGCAGTACTTC. Amino acids: CASSRTSGSYEQYF.

The gene calls are TRBV10-3 and TRBJ2-5; D unclear. The CDR3 is 13 residues long. Germline V gene sequence: CDR1 ENHRY, CDR2 SYGVKD. V lost 4 bases and J 5 bases, leaving 11 bases between the germline ends. This CDR3 is CAISANPRETQYF. CDR3 in DNA: TGTGCCATCAGTGCAAACCCTAGGGAGACCCAGTACTTC.

The genes are TRBV11-2 and TRBJ1-1; TRBD1 might be the D (6 bases). V shed 4 bases and J shed 1 base, with 10 bases lying between them. CDR3 length: 14 amino acids. Germline CDR1 SGHAT, CDR2 FQNNGV. CDR3 nucleotide sequence: TGTGCCAGCAGCTCTCGGACAGCGAACACTGAAGCTTTCTTT. Translated: CASSSRTANTEAFF.

The V call is TRBV7-9, the J call TRBJ1-3; 9 bases agree with TRBD1. J gave up 9 bases and V 4 bases, and 7 bases lay outside the gene matches. There are 14 residues in the CDR3. Germline V gives CDR1 SEHNR, CDR2 FQNEAQ (reference sequence). CDR3: CASSSTGGAGTIYF. The CDR3 region has the DNA TGTGCCAGCAGCTCAACAGGGGGCGCGGGCACCATATATTTT.

The CDR3 DNA reads as TGCGCCAGCAGCTCCACCTTTACAGGGGGCGAAGAGACCCAGTACTTC. Protein product: CASSSTFTGGEETQYF. This chain links TRBV5-1 with TRBJ2-5, with 9 bases lining up with TRBD1. Germline V gene sequence: CDR1 SGHRS, CDR2 YFSETQ. The CDR3 is made up of 16 amino acids. V was clipped by 3 bases and J by 3 bases; unmatched bases: 9.

This chain's CDR3 is CASSSQGSGYTF. CDR3 nucleotide sequence: TGTGCCAGCAGCTCCCAGGGGTCTGGCTACACCTTC. V and J are TRBV3-1 (or the pseudogene TRBV3-2) and TRBJ1-2; tentative D call: TRBD1 (6 bases). CDR3 size: 12 residues. Trimming left V 5 bases short and J 7 bases short, with 11 bases between. Germline V gene lookup returns CDR1 LGHDT and CDR2 YNNKEL (reference sequence).

The chain employs TRBV7-8 and TRBJ1-5; perhaps TRBD1 as D (6 bases). In germline, CDR1 is SGHVS, CDR2 FQNEAQ. Trimming cost V 5 bases and J 0 bases, with 20 bases left between them. The CDR3 is 18 amino acids. CDR3 region: CASSLELGALYSNQPQHF. CDR3 DNA: TGTGCCAGCAGCCTAGAGTTGGGGGCACTCTATAGCAATCAGCCCCAGCATTTT. The variable domain in full, with the rest retrieved from reference TRBV7-8 and TRBJ1-5, is GAGVSQSPRYKVAKRGQDVALRCDPISGHVSLFWYQQALGQGPEFLTYFQNEAQLDKSGLPSDRFFAERPEGSVSTLKIQRTQQEDSAVYLCASSLELGALYSNQPQHFGDGTRLSIL.

This clone was picked up one time. The chain employs TRBV27 and TRBJ1-2; 11 nucleotides match TRBD1. This CDR3 region has 16 residues. Germline V gene lookup returns CDR1 MNHEY and CDR2 SMNVEV (reference sequence). V lost 5 bases to trimming and J lost 6 bases; unmatched junction nucleotides: 11. The CDR3 sequence: CASSPRTGGERDGYTF. The CDR3 DNA follows: TGTGCCAGCAGTCCCCGGACAGGGGGCGAAAGGGATGGCTACACCTTC.

The chain recombines TRBV30 with TRBJ2-2; TRBD2 might be the D (7 bases). V gave up 0 bases and J gave up 5 bases, with 16 bases separating them. This CDR3 comprises 16 residues. Germline values: CDR1 GTSNPN, CDR2 SVGIG (reference sequence). The CDR3 DNA reads as TGTGCCTGGAGTGTCATCGGGGGGCGCGGGACCGGGGAGCTGTTTTTT. This translates into CAWSVIGGRGTGELFF.

The J gene is TRBJ1-2, the V gene TRBV11-3; TRBD1 agrees at 7 bases. The V gene end was trimmed by 3 bases and the J gene end by 4 bases; junction bases not matched to a gene: 2. CDR1 is SGHNT, CDR2 YENEEA, per germline. The CDR3 spans 13 residues. CDR3 in DNA: TGTGCCAGCAGCTTGGGACAGCTCTATGGCTACACCTTC. Translated, it gives CASSLGQLYGYTF.